The clone carrying this T cell receptor (beta chain) was observed once. One end of the junction fails to match germline, which may point to a read error. Time point of the sample: patch test 3, about 24 weeks after DPC sensitization. Treatment given: therapeutic diphenylcyclopropenone sensitization with weekly scalp DPC. The sample originates from a study of human T cells and chemical hapten exposure. This CDR3 has 15 amino acids. CDR1 and CDR2 from the germline V gene are MNHEY and SMNVEV (reference sequence). In TCRdb, the RACE reads were re-called with MiXCR into one record per CDR3 protein. The profile shows 97,000 or so distinct CDR3 sequences, roughly 27% of them singletons.

The source of this sequence is a man aged 35-49 years with alopecia areata. Some clones in this sample may be carry-over from other donors' samples. This chain links TRBV27 with TRBJ2-5; TRBD1 aligns across 8 bases. This material consisted of whole blood, taken in connection with sensitization to the hapten diphenylcyclopropenone (DPC). CDR3 nucleotides: TGTGCCAGAAGTTTTACCGGGACAGGAGGAGAGACCCAGTACTTC. Protein sequence: CARSFTGTGGETQYF.